This TCR beta chain was sequenced in a study of cytomegalovirus exposure and HLA in healthy donors. Whole-study results and caveats: The only immune exposure information that was available was CMV serostatus. In a later analysis, TCR association rates varied by HLA locus: DRB1 most, HLA-C fewest.

This clone was observed a single time. Its antigen is as yet unknown. There are 12 residues in the CDR3. The V end was cut by 4 bases, the J end by 1 base, with 4 bases between. In germline, CDR1 is SQVTM, CDR2 ANQGSEA. With 60 Vbeta and 13 Jbeta primers, the PCR was carried out. Using immunoSEQ multiplex PCR, the repertoire was profiled, and TCRdb retains in-frame clones only, with some absent. The sample lists over 60,000 clones; around 70% were seen once. Material: PBMCs. V and J are TRBV29-1 and TRBJ2-2; unclear D gene. The clonotype originates from a male donor in good health and CMV-seropositive. The CDR3 loop reads CSVALNTGELFF. The CDR3 DNA sequence: TGCAGCGTTGCTCTGAACACCGGGGAGCTGTTTTTT.